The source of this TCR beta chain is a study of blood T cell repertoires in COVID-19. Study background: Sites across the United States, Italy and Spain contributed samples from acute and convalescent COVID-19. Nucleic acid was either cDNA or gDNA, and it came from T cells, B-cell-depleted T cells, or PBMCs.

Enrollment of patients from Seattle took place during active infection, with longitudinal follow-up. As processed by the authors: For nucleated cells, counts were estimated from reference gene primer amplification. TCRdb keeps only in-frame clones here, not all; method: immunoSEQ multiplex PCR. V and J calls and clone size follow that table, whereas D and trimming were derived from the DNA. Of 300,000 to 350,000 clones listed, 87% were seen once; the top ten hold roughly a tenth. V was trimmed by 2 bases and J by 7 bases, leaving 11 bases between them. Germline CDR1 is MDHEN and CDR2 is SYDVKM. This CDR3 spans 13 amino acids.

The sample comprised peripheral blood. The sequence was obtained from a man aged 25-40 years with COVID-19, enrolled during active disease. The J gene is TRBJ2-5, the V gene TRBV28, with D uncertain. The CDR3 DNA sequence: TGTGCCAGCAGTTTAACGGCTACGGGGACCCAGTACTTC. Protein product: CASSLTATGTQYF.